This TCR beta chain was found in a study of blood T cell repertoires in COVID-19. Study-wide context: Donors in the United States, Italy and Spain gave samples during acute or convalescent COVID-19. Nucleic acid was either cDNA or gDNA, and it came from T cells, B-cell-depleted T cells, or PBMCs.

This clone turned up a few times. Per the authors' pipeline: For nucleated cells, counts were estimated from reference gene primer amplification. The data were produced by immunoSEQ multiplex PCR, yet TCRdb's version contains in-frame clones alone and is incomplete. V and J calls and clone size are those listed in that table; D and trimming were worked out from the DNA. The sample gives some 110,000 clones, around 80% of which show up once; 7.5% is in the top ten. CDR3 length: 16 residues. Germline CDR1 is MNHNS and CDR2 is SASEGT. The V segment lost 4 bases and the J segment 8 bases; nucleotides outside the gene matches: 9.

Material for sequencing was peripheral blood. The rearrangement links TRBV6-1 to TRBJ2-1, with 12 bases lining up with TRBD2. The receptor's source is a man in his 70s with active or convalescent COVID-19. CDR3 in amino acids: CASSGSTSGSRDEQFF. The CDR3 DNA is TGTGCCAGCAGTGGTTCGACTAGCGGGAGTAGAGATGAGCAGTTCTTC.